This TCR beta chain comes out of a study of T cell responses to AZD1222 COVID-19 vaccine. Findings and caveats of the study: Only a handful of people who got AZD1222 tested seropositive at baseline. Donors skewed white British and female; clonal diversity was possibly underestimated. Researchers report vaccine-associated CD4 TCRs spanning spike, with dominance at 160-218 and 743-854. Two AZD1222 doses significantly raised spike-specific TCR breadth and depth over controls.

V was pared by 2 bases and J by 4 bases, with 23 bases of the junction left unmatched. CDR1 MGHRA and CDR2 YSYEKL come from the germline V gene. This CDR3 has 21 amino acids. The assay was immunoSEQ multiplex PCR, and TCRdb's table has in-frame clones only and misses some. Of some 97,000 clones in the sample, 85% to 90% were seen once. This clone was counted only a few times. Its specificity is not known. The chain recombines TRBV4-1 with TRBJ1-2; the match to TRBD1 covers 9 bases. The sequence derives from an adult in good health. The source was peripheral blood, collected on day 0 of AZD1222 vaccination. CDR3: CASSQSPLKSGQGPRAYGYTF. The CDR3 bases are TGCGCCAGCAGCCAATCCCCCTTGAAGTCGGGACAGGGCCCCCGGGCCTATGGCTACACCTTC.